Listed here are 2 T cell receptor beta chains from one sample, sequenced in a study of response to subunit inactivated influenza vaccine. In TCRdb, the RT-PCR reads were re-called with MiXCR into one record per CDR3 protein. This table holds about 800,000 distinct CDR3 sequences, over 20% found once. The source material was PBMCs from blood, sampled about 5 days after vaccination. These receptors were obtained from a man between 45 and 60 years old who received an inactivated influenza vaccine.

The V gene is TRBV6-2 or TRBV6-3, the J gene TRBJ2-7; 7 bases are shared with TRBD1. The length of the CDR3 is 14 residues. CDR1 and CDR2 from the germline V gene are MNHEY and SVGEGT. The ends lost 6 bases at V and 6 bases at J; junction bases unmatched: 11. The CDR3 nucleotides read TGTGCCAGCAGACCATCGGGACAGCCCGGCGAGCAGTACTTC. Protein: CASRPSGQPGEQYF.

The CDR3 here is CASSYLGQLAGELFF. In DNA form, the CDR3 reads TGTGCCAGCAGTTACCTCGGACAACTAGCCGGGGAGCTGTTTTTT. The rearrangement links TRBV6-2 or TRBV6-3 to TRBJ2-2, with D perhaps TRBD1 or TRBD2 (5 bases each). CDR1 is MNHEY and CDR2 is SVGEGT in the germline V gene. The V end lost 2 bases, the J end lost 6 bases, and 13 bases lay between the germline ends. The CDR3 totals 15 residues.